The 30 T cell receptor beta chains below come from one sample, sequenced in a study of cytomegalovirus exposure and HLA in healthy donors. Primers included in the PCR were 60 Vbeta and 13 Jbeta primers. Here immunoSEQ multiplex PCR was the method, and the copy in TCRdb shows in-frame clones only, minus some. Of 37,000 or so clones in the sample, approximately 80% were seen once. The sample comprised PBMCs. Source of these receptors: a middle-aged woman in good health and CMV-seronegative.

This rearrangement joins TRBV11-2 to TRBJ1-5, with 7 bases fitting TRBD1. Germline assignment: CDR1 SGHAT and CDR2 FQNNGV. The junction had 2 bases not matched to a gene; V was cut back by 5 bases and J by 7 bases. CDR3 length: 12 residues. The CDR3 DNA sequence: TGTGCCAGCAGCACAGGGGACCAGCCCCAGCATTTT. Translation: CASSTGDQPQHF.

V is TRBV28 and J is TRBJ2-1; D is unclear. The CDR3 consists of 12 residues. The germline gives CDR1 MDHEN, CDR2 SYDVKM. The germline V and J ends were trimmed by 6 bases and 7 bases, with 10 bases remaining between them. CDR3 region: CASRSSRNEQFF. CDR3 bases: TGTGCCAGCAGATCCTCTAGAAATGAGCAGTTCTTC.

This chain joins TRBV5-1 and TRBJ1-1; D is ambiguous. This CDR3 comprises 13 residues. Between the trimmed V and J ends, which lost 2 bases and 1 base, there was a span of 6 bases. The germline gives CDR1 SGHRS, CDR2 YFSETQ. Written as DNA, the CDR3 is TGCGCCAGCAGCTTCTCTCGGAACACTGAAGCTTTCTTT. Translating it yields CASSFSRNTEAFF. The whole variable domain, filled in from reference TRBV5-1 and TRBJ1-1, reads KAGVTQTPRYLIKTRGQQVTLSCSPISGHRSVSWYQQTPGQGLQFLFEYFSETQRNKGNFPGRFSGRQFSNSRSEMNVSTLELGDSALYLCASSFSRNTEAFFGQGTRLTVV.

The chain carries TRBV11-2 and TRBJ2-1; 13 bases agree with TRBD2. The germline CDR1 and CDR2 sequences are SGHAT and FQNNGV. This CDR3 region has 19 residues. V lost 2 bases to trimming and J lost 0 bases; unmatched junction nucleotides: 7. The CDR3 DNA follows: TGTGCCAGCAGCTTATATGGACTAGCGGGGGCAGGCTCCTACAATGAGCAGTTCTTC. Translating gives CASSLYGLAGAGSYNEQFF.

The rearrangement joins TRBV2 to TRBJ2-7; 8 bases agree with TRBD2. Losses at the gene ends were 3 bases for V and 3 bases for J; bases not matched to a gene: 7. The CDR3 has 15 residues. Germline-derived CDR1 and CDR2 are SNHLY and FYNNEI. The CDR3 region has the DNA TGTGCCAGCAGTGATGGGCTAGCGGGCCGCTACGAGCAGTACGTC. Protein: CASSDGLAGRYEQYV.

This chain connects TRBV4-2 to TRBJ1-5; 7 positions agree with TRBD1. The CDR3 contains 13 residues. Germline CDR1 reads LGHNA; CDR2 reads YNFKEQ. Losses at the gene ends were 5 bases for V and 2 bases for J; bases not matched to a gene: 0. In DNA, the CDR3 is TGTGCCAGCAGCGGGACAGGCAATCAGCCCCAGCATTTT. Translated, it gives CASSGTGNQPQHF.

This clone was counted a few times. The V call is TRBV7-9, the J call TRBJ2-5; perhaps TRBD2 as D (5 bases). Per germline, CDR1 SEHNR and CDR2 FQNEAQ (reference sequence). This CDR3 is 14 amino acids long. The V gene lost 2 bases and the J gene lost 5 bases, with 12 bases spanning the gap. The CDR3 protein is CASSLSMRVETQYF. The DNA for the CDR3 is TGTGCCAGCAGCTTATCAATGAGGGTTGAGACCCAGTACTTC.

This chain uses TRBV6-5 with TRBJ1-2; D may be TRBD1 (6 bases). CDR3 length: 15 residues. V lost 5 bases and J lost 7, with 20 bases in between. Germline CDR1 and CDR2: MNHEY and SVGAGI. CDR3 loop: CASSKQTATGSGYTF. DNA for the CDR3: TGTGCCAGCAGTAAGCAAACGGCAACAGGGAGTGGCTACACCTTC.

This rearrangement joins TRBV14 to TRBJ2-7; 9 bases are shared with TRBD1. The trim removed 4 bases at V and 5 bases at J, leaving 6 bases unmatched. Germline V gene lookup returns CDR1 SGHDN and CDR2 FVKESK. The length of the CDR3 is 14 residues. As DNA, the CDR3 is TGTGCCAGCAGCCTGACAGGGGGGAGGAACGAGCAGTACGTC. Translation: CASSLTGGRNEQYV.

J is TRBJ2-1 and V is TRBV7-8, with TRBD1 identical over 8 bases. The trim removed 1 base at V and 3 bases at J, leaving 5 bases unmatched. Germline CDR1 reads SGHVS; CDR2 reads FQNEAQ. The CDR3 covers 16 residues. The CDR3 DNA reads TGTGCCAGCAGCTTAGGTGGGACAGGTCACTACAATGAGCAGTTCTTC. Its protein is CASSLGGTGHYNEQFF.

This chain links TRBV5-4 with TRBJ1-5, with D perhaps matching TRBD1 (6 bases). The CDR3 runs to 12 residues. Germline values: CDR1 SGHNT, CDR2 YYREEE (reference sequence). V dropped 6 bases and J dropped 7 bases, with 11 bases sitting between them. CDR3 DNA: TGTGCCAGCATGCAGGGGATACAGCCCCAGCATTTT. Residues: CASMQGIQPQHF.

The chain recombines TRBV9 with TRBJ2-5; 8 nucleotides agree with TRBD2. The CDR3 runs to 15 residues. Germline assignment: CDR1 SGDLS and CDR2 YYNGEE. V shed 0 bases and J 5 bases; nucleotides not matched to a gene: 6. As DNA, the CDR3 is TGTGCCAGCAGCGTAGGCGGGGGGATGTGGGAGACCCAGTACTTC. This encodes CASSVGGGMWETQYF.

This clone was seen a few times. The CDR3 protein is CASSSGGANTEAFF. CDR3 in DNA: TGCGCCAGCAGCTCCGGAGGGGCGAACACTGAAGCTTTCTTT. This sequence joins TRBV5-1 and TRBJ1-1; tentative D call: TRBD1 (5 bases). Germline loops: CDR1 SGHRS, CDR2 YFSETQ. This CDR3 contains 14 residues. Trimming stripped 3 bases from V and 1 base from J, with 10 bases between.

This chain links TRBV27 with TRBJ2-3, with D maybe TRBD2 (6 bases). Trimming stripped 3 bases from V and 2 bases from J, with 21 bases between. In germline, CDR1 is MNHEY, CDR2 SMNVEV (reference sequence). CDR3 length: 18 amino acids. CDR3 loop: CASSFGRGRLTATDTQYF. The CDR3 DNA sequence: TGTGCCAGCAGTTTCGGGAGAGGACGACTCACAGCCACAGATACGCAGTATTTT.

The V call is TRBV18, the J call TRBJ1-2, with TRBD1 matching over 9 bases. The CDR3 totals 16 residues. Germline trimming cut 3 bases from V and 3 bases from J; bases unmatched to any gene: 8. Germline CDR1 is KGHSH and CDR2 is LQKENI. Here the CDR3 reads CASSPFTGGLDYGYTF. For the CDR3, the DNA is TGTGCCAGCTCACCCTTTACAGGGGGCTTGGACTATGGCTACACCTTC.

CDR3: CASSFGGAGETQYF. The CDR3 DNA is TGTGCCAGCAGCTTCGGGGGGGCCGGGGAGACCCAGTACTTC. The chain carries TRBV11-3 and TRBJ2-5; 8 bases are a match to TRBD2. J was trimmed by 5 bases and V by 3 bases; bases with no gene match: 5. The CDR3 loop spans 14 amino acids. Germline loops: CDR1 SGHNT, CDR2 YENEEA.

The chain uses TRBV25-1 and TRBJ1-3; 7 bases are a match to TRBD1. After removal of 5 bases from V and 6 bases from J, the junction contained 7 bases not matched to a gene. The CDR3 spans 14 residues. Looked up from germline, CDR1 is MGHDK and CDR2 is SYGVNS. CDR3 in amino acids: CASSSPRGTNTIYF. The CDR3 DNA is TGTGCCAGCAGTTCCCCCAGGGGGACAAACACCATATATTTT.

The chain recombines TRBV15 with TRBJ2-2, with 10 bases fitting TRBD2. This CDR3 is built from 16 residues. J lost 7 bases, V lost 3 bases, and 8 bases had no gene match. Germline V gives CDR1 LNHNV, CDR2 YYDKDF (reference sequence). CDR3 sequence (DNA): TGTGCCACCAGCAGGAGCGGGGGGGCCCTCGGCGGGGAGCTGTTTTTT. This encodes CATSRSGGALGGELFF.

V and J are TRBV7-8 and TRBJ1-6; 8 nucleotides match TRBD1. CDR3 length equals 16 residues. Trimming at V came to 1 base and at J to 10 bases, leaving 9 bases not matched to a gene. Germline values: CDR1 SGHVS, CDR2 FQNEAQ. CDR3 sequence reads: CASSLGLATGESPLHF. The CDR3 bases are TGTGCCAGCAGCTTAGGTCTCGCGACAGGGGAGTCACCCCTCCACTTT. The complete variable domain, with remaining parts taken from reference TRBV7-8 and TRBJ1-6, reads GAGVSQSPRYKVAKRGQDVALRCDPISGHVSLFWYQQALGQGPEFLTYFQNEAQLDKSGLPSDRFFAERPEGSVSTLKIQRTQQEDSAVYLCASSLGLATGESPLHFGNGTRLTVT.

This chain uses TRBV9 with TRBJ2-1, with 9 bases identical to TRBD1. Unmatched junction bases numbered 9, after V lost 3 bases and J lost 8 bases. CDR3 length: 15 residues. Germline CDR1 and CDR2: SGDLS and YYNGEE. CDR3 protein: CASSGWGTGRDEQFF. The DNA of the CDR3 is TGTGCCAGCAGCGGGTGGGGGACAGGGAGGGATGAGCAGTTCTTC.

This CDR3 reads CASSALTASSYNSPLHF. The DNA of the CDR3 is TGTGCCAGCAGCGCTTTGACAGCGAGCTCCTATAATTCACCCCTCCACTTT. V usage is TRBV5-6 and J usage is TRBJ1-6; tentative D call: TRBD1 (5 bases). Germline V gene lookup returns CDR1 SGHDT and CDR2 YYEEEE. The CDR3 has 17 amino acids. Trimming took 4 bases from V and 0 from J, leaving 14 bases between them.

This rearrangement joins TRBV7-8 to TRBJ2-7; D is undetermined. V was pared by 6 bases and J by 3 bases, with 12 bases between. The CDR3 has 13 amino acids. Germline V CDR1 and CDR2: SGHVS, FQNEAQ. The CDR3 DNA follows: TGTGCCAGCAGGTTGGCAGAATACTACGAGCAGTACGTC. Translating it yields CASRLAEYYEQYV.

The chain links TRBV19 to TRBJ1-2; D might be TRBD1 (5 bases). V dropped 3 bases and J dropped 7 bases, with 18 bases sitting between them. This CDR3 has 15 residues. Germline values: CDR1 LNHDA, CDR2 SQIVND (reference sequence). CDR3 protein: CASSIDSLRAGGYTF. In DNA form, the CDR3 reads TGTGCCAGTAGTATTGATTCCCTCAGGGCTGGTGGCTACACCTTC. The full variable domain, with the rest looked up from reference TRBV19 and TRBJ1-2, is DGGITQSPKYLFRKEGQNVTLSCEQNLNHDAMYWYRQDPGQGLRLIYYSQIVNDFQKGDIAEGYSVSREKKESFPLTVTSAQKNPTAFYLCASSIDSLRAGGYTFGSGTRLTVV.

The genes are TRBV5-6 and TRBJ2-7; D ambiguous. The germline V gene has CDR1 SGHDT and CDR2 YYEEEE. V was shortened by 2 bases and J by 7 bases, with 16 bases between the two germline ends. The CDR3 loop spans 14 amino acids. The CDR3: CASSFLSVVGEQYF. CDR3 nucleotides: TGTGCCAGCAGCTTTCTAAGCGTGGTCGGTGAGCAGTACTTC. Together with reference TRBV5-6 and TRBJ2-7, the CDR3 gives the full variable domain: DAGVTQSPTHLIKTRGQQVTLRCSPKSGHDTVSWYQQALGQGPQFIFQYYEEEERQRGNFPDRFSGHQFPNYSSELNVNALLLGDSALYLCASSFLSVVGEQYFGPGTRLTVT.

This clone was counted a few times. The chain carries TRBV4-3 and TRBJ2-7, with a weak D call TRBD1 (6 bases). Germline assignment: CDR1 LGHNA and CDR2 YSLEER. The CDR3 totals 12 residues. V lost 10 bases and J 3 bases, leaving 13 bases between the germline ends. The CDR3: CATKGQHYEQYV. As DNA, the CDR3 is TGCGCCACCAAAGGACAGCACTACGAGCAGTACGTC.

This chain joins TRBV7-8 and TRBJ2-6; D is ambiguous. Germline CDR1 reads SGHVS; CDR2 reads FQNEAQ. CDR3 length: 20 amino acids. Trimming stripped 1 base from V and 0 bases from J, with 19 bases between. The CDR3 loop reads CASSLVFRRKLGSGANVLTF. In DNA, the CDR3 is TGTGCCAGCAGCTTAGTTTTCCGCCGCAAGCTAGGCTCTGGGGCCAACGTCCTGACTTTC.

The genes are TRBV7-9 and TRBJ2-3; tentative D call: TRBD1 (5 bases). With 6 bases removed from V and 8 bases from J, the gap between germline ends came to 12 bases. Germline CDR1 is SEHNR and CDR2 is FQNEAQ (reference sequence). This CDR3 has 12 amino acids. CDR3: CASSPPGRTQYF. As DNA, the CDR3 is TGTGCCAGCAGTCCTCCAGGGCGTACGCAGTATTTT. Full variable domain (missing parts from reference TRBV7-9 and TRBJ2-3): DTGVSQNPRHKITKRGQNVTFRCDPISEHNRLYWYRQTLGQGPEFLTYFQNEAQLEKSRLLSDRFSAERPKGSFSTLEIQRTEQGDSAMYLCASSPPGRTQYFGPGTRLTVL.

CDR3 DNA sequence: TGTGCCAGCAGCCTCGGGACTAGCGCCTCCTACAATGAGCAGTTCTTC. Its protein is CASSLGTSASYNEQFF. This sequence joins TRBV7-2 and TRBJ2-1; 10 bases fit TRBD2. Per germline, CDR1 SGHTA and CDR2 FQGNSA. The V and J ends lost 5 bases and 0 bases, in that order; junction bases with no gene match: 4. This CDR3 region has 16 residues.

J is TRBJ2-5 and V is TRBV7-2; 13 bases are a match to TRBD2. CDR3 length: 18 amino acids. J gave up 5 bases and V 5 bases, and 14 bases lay outside the gene matches. Germline CDR1 reads SGHTA; CDR2 reads FQGNSA. CDR3 sequence (DNA): TGTGCCAGCAGCCGCCCCCATACTAGCGGGGGGGCCGGGGAGACCCAGTACTTC. Its translation: CASSRPHTSGGAGETQYF.

Only a few counts were recorded for this clone. V is TRBV6-1 and J is TRBJ1-5, with TRBD1 matching 7 bases. Germline values: CDR1 MNHNS, CDR2 SASEGT. The CDR3 contains 16 residues. V shed 0 bases and J 7 bases; nucleotides not matched to a gene: 9. The CDR3 protein is CASSEALGGARQPQHF. The DNA for the CDR3 is TGTGCCAGCAGTGAAGCGCTAGGGGGCGCGAGGCAGCCCCAGCATTTT.